The clone carrying this T cell receptor (beta chain) showed up many times. This entry is derived from a study of molecular identifiers for immune sequencing clone quantification. TCRdb redid the calling of the PCR reads with MiXCR, one entry per CDR3 protein. The table includes some 650,000 distinct CDR3 sequences, around 20% detected once. The CDR3 extends over 17 amino acids. Germline V gives CDR1 SGHDN, CDR2 FVKESK. V lost 4 bases to trimming and J lost 1 base; unmatched junction nucleotides: 11. The chain carries TRBV14 and TRBJ2-3, with TRBD1 matching 7 bases. This clonotype originated in a human donor in good health. Some libraries in this study had Jurkat cell RNA spiked in. Sequencing was done on a sample of naive CD8+ T cells from blood, with Jurkat cell RNA spiked in. Subset indicated: FACS-sorted CD8+CD4-CCR7+CD45RA+ naive T cells. CDR3 amino acids: CASSPGDDRARTDTQYF. CDR3 bases: TGTGCCAGCAGCCCCGGGGATGACAGGGCCCGCACAGATACGCAGTATTTT.